This TCR beta chain was documented in a study of CD8+ T cells in alopecia areata. Study-level findings and limits: Sequencing of scalp tissue also captures the resident alphabeta T cells of normal skin. Normal scalp showed lower clonality than lesional scalp, especially alopecia totalis/universalis. Whereas mice showed it more clearly, TCR sharing across patients was murkier, possibly because of HLA.

About this clone itself: Its antigen remains unknown.

PBMCs provided sorted CD4+ and CD8+ T cells. V dropped 7 bases and J dropped 3 bases, with 13 bases sitting between them. The V gene's germline CDR1 is MDHEN and CDR2 SYDVKM. This CDR3 spans 13 amino acids. cDNA serving as the sequencing template came from extracted, reverse transcribed RNA. Clones were sequenced by immunoSEQ multiplex PCR, and TCRdb holds only the in-frame ones, with some missing. The sample holds around 210,000 clones; around 50% are singletons and the top ten take under 5%. The specimen sequenced was CD8+ T cells sorted from blood. The receptor was isolated from a human donor in good health. V usage is TRBV28 and J usage is TRBJ2-7, with D possibly TRBD1 on 6 matching bases. In DNA, the CDR3 is TGTGCCAGCAACCACAGGGAACTCTACGAGCAGTACTTC. The encoded protein is CASNHRELYEQYF.